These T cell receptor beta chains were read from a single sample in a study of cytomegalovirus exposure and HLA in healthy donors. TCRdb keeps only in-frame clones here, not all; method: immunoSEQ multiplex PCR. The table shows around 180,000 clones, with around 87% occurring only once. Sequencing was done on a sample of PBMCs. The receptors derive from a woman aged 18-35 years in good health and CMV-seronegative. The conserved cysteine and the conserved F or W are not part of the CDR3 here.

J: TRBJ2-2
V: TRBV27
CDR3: ASSYTGTSGTGELF

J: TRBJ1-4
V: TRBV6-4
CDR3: ASSDKEEKLF

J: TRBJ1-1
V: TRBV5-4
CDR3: ASSLGGLVGPHEAF

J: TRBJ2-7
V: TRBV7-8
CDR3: ASSLVGLAGGRSYEQY

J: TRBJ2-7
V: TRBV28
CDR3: ASSGSETGTLSYEQY

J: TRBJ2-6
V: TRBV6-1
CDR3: ASSVRGSGANVLT

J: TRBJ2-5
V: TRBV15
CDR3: ATSRDPPGAGVWETQY

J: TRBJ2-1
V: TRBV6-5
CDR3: ASSLGLAGAYNEQF

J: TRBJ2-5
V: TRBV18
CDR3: ASSPITSVKETQY

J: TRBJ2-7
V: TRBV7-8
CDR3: ASSLDGQGSTSSYEQY

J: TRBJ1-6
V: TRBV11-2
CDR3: ASSLGSINGSDYNSPLH

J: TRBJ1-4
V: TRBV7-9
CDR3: ASSYTGSTNEKLF

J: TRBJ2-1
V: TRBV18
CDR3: ASSVEAYNEQF

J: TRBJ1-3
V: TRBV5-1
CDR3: ASSIGRVGNTIY

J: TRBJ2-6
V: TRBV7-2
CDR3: ASSLGGAGANVLT

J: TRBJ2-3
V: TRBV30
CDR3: AWTPGQGLMDTQY

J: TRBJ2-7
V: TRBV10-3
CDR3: AISDGTGLVYEQY

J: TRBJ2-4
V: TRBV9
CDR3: ASSGPGQLNIQY

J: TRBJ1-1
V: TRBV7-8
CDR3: ASSLSGTGGNTEAF

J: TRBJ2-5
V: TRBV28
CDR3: ASSPTSPGETQY

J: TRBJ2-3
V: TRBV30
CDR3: AWTSGSGSTDTQY

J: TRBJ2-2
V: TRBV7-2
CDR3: ASSLDSYTGELF

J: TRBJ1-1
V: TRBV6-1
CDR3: ASITDTEAF

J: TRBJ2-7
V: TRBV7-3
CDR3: ASSLNSGSLYEQY

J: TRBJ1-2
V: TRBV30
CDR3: AWNQGNYGYT

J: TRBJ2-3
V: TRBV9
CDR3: ASSVAGGSGRVGTDTQY

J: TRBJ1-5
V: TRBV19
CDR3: ASSMGTHNSNQPQH

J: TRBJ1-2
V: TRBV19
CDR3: ASSPGDGYGYT

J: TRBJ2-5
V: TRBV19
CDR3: ATQNRGGQETQY

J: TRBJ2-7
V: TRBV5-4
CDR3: ASSLSPAPDEQY

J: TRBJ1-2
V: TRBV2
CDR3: ASRGGSHGYT

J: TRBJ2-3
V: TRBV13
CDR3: ASSSTRTDTQY

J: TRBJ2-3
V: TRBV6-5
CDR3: ASSEGLLNADTQY

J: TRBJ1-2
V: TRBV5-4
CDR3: ASSSPGTGVVDGYT

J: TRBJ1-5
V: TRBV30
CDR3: AWSVPGGEGQPQH

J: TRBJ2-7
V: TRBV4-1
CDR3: ASSPGDLAPEQY

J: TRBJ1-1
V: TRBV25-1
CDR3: ASSDPGTEAF

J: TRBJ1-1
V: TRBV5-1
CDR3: ASSLGGREEAF

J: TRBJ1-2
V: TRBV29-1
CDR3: SVPTGYGYT

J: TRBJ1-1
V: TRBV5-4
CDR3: ASSFVGGRGTEAF

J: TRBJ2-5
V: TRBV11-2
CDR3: ASSFGLAGGPRGETQY

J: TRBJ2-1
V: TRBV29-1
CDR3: SVGSSGISYNEQF

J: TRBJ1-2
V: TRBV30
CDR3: AWSVRYGYT

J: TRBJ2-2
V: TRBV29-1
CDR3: SVTPPGSATGELF

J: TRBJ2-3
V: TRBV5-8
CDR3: ASSLIRDSLPATDTQY

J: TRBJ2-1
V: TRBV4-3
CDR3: ASSQEDRRYYQTYNEQF

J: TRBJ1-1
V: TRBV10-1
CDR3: ASSDGFRTEAF

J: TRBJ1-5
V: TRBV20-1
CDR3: SAQEGQPQH

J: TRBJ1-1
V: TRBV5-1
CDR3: ASSFRGPPNTEAF

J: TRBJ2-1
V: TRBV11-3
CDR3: ASSSRGSGDYNEQF

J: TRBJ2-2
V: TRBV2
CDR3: ARGTSGGNTGELF

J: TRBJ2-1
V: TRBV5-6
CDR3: ASSRGALPWDEQF

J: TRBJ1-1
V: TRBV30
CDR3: AWSDWYTEAF